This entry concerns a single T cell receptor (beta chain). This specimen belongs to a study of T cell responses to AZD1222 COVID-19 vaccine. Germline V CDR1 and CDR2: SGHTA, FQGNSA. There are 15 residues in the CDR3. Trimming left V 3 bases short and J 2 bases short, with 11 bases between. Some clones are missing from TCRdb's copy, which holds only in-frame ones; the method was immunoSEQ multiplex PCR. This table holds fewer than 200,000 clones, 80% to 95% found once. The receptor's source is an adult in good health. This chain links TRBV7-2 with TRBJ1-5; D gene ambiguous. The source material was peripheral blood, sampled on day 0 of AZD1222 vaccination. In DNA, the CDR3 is TGTGCCAGCAGCTTCCTAAGTCCGGGCAATCAGCCCCAGCATTTT. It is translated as CASSFLSPGNQPQHF.